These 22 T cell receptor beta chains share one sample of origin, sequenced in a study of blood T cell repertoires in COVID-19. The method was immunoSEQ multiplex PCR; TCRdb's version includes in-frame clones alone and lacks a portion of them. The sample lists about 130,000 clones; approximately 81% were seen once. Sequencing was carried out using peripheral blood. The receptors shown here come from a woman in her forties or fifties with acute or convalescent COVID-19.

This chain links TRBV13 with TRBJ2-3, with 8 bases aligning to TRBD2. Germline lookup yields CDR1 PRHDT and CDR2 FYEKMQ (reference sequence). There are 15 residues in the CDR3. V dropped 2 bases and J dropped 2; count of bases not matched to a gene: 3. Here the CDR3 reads CASSLIAGPTDTQYF. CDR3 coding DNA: TGTGCCAGCAGCTTAATAGCGGGGCCCACAGATACGCAGTATTTT.

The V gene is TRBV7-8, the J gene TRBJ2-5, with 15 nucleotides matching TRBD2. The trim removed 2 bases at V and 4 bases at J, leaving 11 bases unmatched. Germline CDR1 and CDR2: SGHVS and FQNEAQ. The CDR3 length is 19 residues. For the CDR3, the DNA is TGTGCCAGCAGCTTATGGGGGACTAGCGGGAGGCGAAGGGGAGAGACCCAGTACTTC. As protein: CASSLWGTSGRRRGETQYF.

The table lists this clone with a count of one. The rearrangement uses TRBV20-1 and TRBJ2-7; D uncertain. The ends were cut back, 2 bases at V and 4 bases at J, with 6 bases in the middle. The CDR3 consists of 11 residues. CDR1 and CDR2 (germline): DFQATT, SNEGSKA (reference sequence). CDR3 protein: CSARPLYEQYF. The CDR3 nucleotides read TGCAGTGCTAGACCCCTTTACGAGCAGTACTTC.

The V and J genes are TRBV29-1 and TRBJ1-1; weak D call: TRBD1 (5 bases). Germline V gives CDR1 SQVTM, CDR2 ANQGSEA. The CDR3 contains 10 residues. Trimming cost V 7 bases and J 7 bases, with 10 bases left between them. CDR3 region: CSGATDEAFF. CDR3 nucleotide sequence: TGCAGCGGAGCGACAGATGAAGCTTTCTTT.

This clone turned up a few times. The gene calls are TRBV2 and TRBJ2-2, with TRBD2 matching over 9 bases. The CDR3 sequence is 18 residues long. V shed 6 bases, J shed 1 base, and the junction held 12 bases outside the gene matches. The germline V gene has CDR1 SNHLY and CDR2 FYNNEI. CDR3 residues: CASSTRGASGMNTGELFF. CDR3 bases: TGTGCCAGCAGCACACGAGGAGCTAGCGGGATGAACACCGGGGAGCTGTTTTTT.

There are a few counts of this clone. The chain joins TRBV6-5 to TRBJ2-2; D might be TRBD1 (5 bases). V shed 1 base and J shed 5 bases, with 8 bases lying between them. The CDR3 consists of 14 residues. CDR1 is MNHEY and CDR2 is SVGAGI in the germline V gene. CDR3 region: CASSYYKGTGELFF. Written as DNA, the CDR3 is TGTGCCAGCAGTTACTACAAGGGGACCGGGGAGCTGTTTTTT.

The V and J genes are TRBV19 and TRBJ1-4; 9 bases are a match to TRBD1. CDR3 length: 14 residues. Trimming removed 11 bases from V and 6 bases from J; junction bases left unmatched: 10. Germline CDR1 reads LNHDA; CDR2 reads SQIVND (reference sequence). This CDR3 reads CAVGGQGRYEKLFF. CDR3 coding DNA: TGTGCCGTAGGCGGACAGGGGCGTTATGAAAAACTGTTTTTT. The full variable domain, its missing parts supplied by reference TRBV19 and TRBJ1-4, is DGGITQSPKYLFRKEGQNVTLSCEQNLNHDAMYWYRQDPGQGLRLIYYSQIVNDFQKGDIAEGYSVSREKKESFPLTVTSAQKNPTAFYLCAVGGQGRYEKLFFGSGTQLSVL.

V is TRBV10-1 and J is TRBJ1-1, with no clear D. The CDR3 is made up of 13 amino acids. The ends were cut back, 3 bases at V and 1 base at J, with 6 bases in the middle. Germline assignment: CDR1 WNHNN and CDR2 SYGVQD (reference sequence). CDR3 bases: TGCGCCAGCAGTGACCAGTGGAACACTGAAGCTTTCTTT. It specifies CASSDQWNTEAFF.

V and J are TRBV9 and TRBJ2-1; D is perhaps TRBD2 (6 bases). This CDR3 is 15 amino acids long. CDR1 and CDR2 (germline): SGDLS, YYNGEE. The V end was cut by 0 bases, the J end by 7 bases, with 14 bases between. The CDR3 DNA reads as TGTGCCAGCAGCGTAGCGGGACTCATTAAAAATGAGCAGTTCTTC. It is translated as CASSVAGLIKNEQFF.

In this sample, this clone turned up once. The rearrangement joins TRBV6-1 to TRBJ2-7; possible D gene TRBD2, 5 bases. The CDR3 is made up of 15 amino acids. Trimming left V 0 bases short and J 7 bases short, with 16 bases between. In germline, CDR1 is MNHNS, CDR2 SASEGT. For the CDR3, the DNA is TGTGCCAGCAGTGAAGCGACGAGAGGAAGGGAGGAGCAGTACTTC. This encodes CASSEATRGREEQYF.

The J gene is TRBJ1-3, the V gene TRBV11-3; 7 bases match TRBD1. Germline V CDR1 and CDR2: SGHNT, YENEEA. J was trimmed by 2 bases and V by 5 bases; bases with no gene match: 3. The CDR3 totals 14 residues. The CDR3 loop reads CASSHTGAGNTIYF. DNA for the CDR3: TGTGCCAGCAGCCATACAGGGGCTGGAAACACCATATATTTT.

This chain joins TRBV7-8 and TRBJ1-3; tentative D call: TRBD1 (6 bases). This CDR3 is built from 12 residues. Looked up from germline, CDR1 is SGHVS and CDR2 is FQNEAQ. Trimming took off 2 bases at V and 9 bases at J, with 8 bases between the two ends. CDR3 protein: CASSLIGGTIYF. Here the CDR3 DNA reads TGTGCCAGCAGCTTAATAGGGGGCACCATATATTTT.

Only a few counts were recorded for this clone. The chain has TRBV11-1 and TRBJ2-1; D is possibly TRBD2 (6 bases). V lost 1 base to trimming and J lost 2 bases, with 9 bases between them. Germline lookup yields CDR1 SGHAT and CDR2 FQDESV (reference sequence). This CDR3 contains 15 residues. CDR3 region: CASSLGEAAYNEQFF. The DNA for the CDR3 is TGTGCCAGCAGCTTAGGGGAGGCGGCCTACAATGAGCAGTTCTTC.

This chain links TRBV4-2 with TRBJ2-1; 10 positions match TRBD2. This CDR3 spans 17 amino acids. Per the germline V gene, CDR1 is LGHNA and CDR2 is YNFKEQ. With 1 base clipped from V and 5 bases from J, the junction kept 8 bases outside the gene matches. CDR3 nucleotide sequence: TGTGCCAGCAGCCAAGCCAGCGGGAGGGGCCTACACAATGAGCAGTTCTTC. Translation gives CASSQASGRGLHNEQFF.

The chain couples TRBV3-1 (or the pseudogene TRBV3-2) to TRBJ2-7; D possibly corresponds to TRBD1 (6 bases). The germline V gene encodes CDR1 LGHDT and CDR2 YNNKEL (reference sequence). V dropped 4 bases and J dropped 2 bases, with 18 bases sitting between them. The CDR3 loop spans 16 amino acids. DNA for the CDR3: TGTGCCAGCAGCCGAAATGACAGGCCTAACGCCTACGAGCAGTACTTC. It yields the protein CASSRNDRPNAYEQYF.

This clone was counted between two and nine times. CDR3 coding DNA: TGTGCCAGCAGCGTAGGAGGGTCGCCGACCTACAATGAGCAGTTCTTC. Encoded protein: CASSVGGSPTYNEQFF. The genes are TRBV9 and TRBJ2-1; tentatively, D is TRBD2 (5 bases). The V end was cut by 0 bases, the J end by 2 bases, with 12 bases between. This CDR3 has 16 amino acids. CDR1 is SGDLS and CDR2 is YYNGEE in the germline V gene.

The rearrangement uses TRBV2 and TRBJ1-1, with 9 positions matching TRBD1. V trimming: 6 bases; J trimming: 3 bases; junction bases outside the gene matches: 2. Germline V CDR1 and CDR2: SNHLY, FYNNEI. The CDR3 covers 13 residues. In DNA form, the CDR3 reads TGTGCCAGCAGGTGGACAGGGGACACTGAAGCTTTCTTT. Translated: CASRWTGDTEAFF.

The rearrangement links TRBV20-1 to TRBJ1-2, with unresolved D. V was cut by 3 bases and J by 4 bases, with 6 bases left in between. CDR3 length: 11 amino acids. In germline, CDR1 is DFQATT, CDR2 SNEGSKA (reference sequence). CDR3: CSAREGYGYTF. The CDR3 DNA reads TGCAGTGCTAGGGAGGGCTATGGCTACACCTTC.

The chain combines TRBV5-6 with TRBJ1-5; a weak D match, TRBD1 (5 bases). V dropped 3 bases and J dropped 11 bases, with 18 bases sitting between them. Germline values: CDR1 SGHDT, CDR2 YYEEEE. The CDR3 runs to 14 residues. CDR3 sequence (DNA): TGTGCCAGCAGCTCGACAGTCTACCCATGGGCCCAGCATTTT. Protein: CASSSTVYPWAQHF.

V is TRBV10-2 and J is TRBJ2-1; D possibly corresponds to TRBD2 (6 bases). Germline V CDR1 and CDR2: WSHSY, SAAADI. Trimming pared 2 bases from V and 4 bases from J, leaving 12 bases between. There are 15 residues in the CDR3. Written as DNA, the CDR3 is TGCGCCAGCAGTGAGCGCGCTAGCGTTTACAATGAGCAGTTCTTC. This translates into CASSERASVYNEQFF.

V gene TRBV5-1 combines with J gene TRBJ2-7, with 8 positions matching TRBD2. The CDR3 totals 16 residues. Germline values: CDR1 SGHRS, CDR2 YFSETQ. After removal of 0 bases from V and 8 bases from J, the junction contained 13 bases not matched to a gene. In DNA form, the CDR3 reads TGCGCCAGCAGCTTGGGATCCGCCAGCGGGAGCGACAAGCAGTACTTC. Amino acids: CASSLGSASGSDKQYF.

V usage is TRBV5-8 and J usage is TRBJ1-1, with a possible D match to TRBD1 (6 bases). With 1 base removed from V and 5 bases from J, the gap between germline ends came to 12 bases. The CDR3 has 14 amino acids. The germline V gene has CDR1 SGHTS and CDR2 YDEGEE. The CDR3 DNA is TGTGCCAGCAGCTTGAGACAGGCCTCGACTGAAGCTTTCTTT. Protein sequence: CASSLRQASTEAFF.